This is a list of T cell receptor beta chains from one sample in a study of beta chain features in type 1 diabetes. TCRdb's table, derived via immunoSEQ multiplex PCR, lists solely in-frame clones and lacks some. The sample shows approximately 380,000 clones, more than 13% of them seen only once. The material sequenced was naive CD4+ T cells from blood. Receptors originate from a woman under 30 in good health. Each CDR3 is given with its conserved first and last residue. Each record gives: clone size, V gene, J gene, D gene, CDR3 length, CDR3 DNA, CDR3 protein. The D gene is left open where the match is weak. Clone sizes are given selectively: once, few, many, or a class where the clone is expanded.

>few|TRBV27|TRBJ2-3|TRBD2|18
TGTGCCAGCAGTCTGGGACTAGCGGGAGGGCCTCCCACAGATACGCAGTATTTT
CASSLGLAGGPPTDTQYF
>few|TRBV9|TRBJ2-7|TRBD2|16
TGTGCCAGCAGCACCCGTACTAGCGGTTCGACCTACGAGCAGTACTTC
CASSTRTSGSTYEQYF
>-|TRBV11-2|TRBJ2-1|TRBD2|19
TGTGCCAGCAGCGATGAGGCTAGCGGGAGGGCCCAGTCCTACAATGAGCAGTTCTTC
CASSDEASGRAQSYNEQFF
>-|TRBV4-3|TRBJ2-1|-|15
TGCGCCAGCAGCCAATCTCACGGCTCCTACAATGAGCAGTTCTTC
CASSQSHGSYNEQFF
>-|TRBV4-2|TRBJ2-2|TRBD1|15
TGTGCCAGCAGCCATCCGGGACAGACTACCGGGGAGCTGTTTTTT
CASSHPGQTTGELFF
>few|TRBV29-1|TRBJ1-1|TRBD1|16
TGCAGCGTTGCTTGGGACAGGGCCATTGTGAACACTGAAGCTTTCTTT
CSVAWDRAIVNTEAFF
>-|TRBV19|TRBJ1-2|TRBD1|15
TGTGCCAGTAGATCAAACTCCGGGACAGTACTTGGCTACACCTTC
CASRSNSGTVLGYTF
>-|TRBV5-1|TRBJ1-2|TRBD1|15
TGCGCCAGCAGCCCGGGGGACAGAGCTAACTATGGCTACACCTTC
CASSPGDRANYGYTF
>-|TRBV6-4|TRBJ2-6|TRBD1|21
TGTGCCAGCATCGACTCGTACCTATCCGGGACAGGGAGGCCTGGGGCCAACGTCCTGACTTTC
CASIDSYLSGTGRPGANVLTF
>-|TRBV27|TRBJ2-1|-|14
TGTGCCAGCAGATCCCAAGACAGACGAAATGAGCAGTTCTTC
CASRSQDRRNEQFF
>-|TRBV11-1|TRBJ1-2|-|14
TGTGCCAGCAGCTTACAGCCACTAGGCTATGGCTACACCTTC
CASSLQPLGYGYTF
>few|TRBV28|TRBJ2-5|-|13
TGTGCCAGCAGCGCTAGCCGGGGAGGGACCCAGTACTTC
CASSASRGGTQYF
>few|TRBV20-1|TRBJ2-7|-|11
TGCAGTGCTAGAGACCGAGGCGAGCAGTACTTC
CSARDRGEQYF
>few|TRBV5-4|TRBJ2-5|TRBD2|17
TGTGCCAGCAGCTTGGGTCTAGGGACTACCGTACAAGAGACCCAGTACTTC
CASSLGLGTTVQETQYF
>-|TRBV5-1|TRBJ2-1|-|14
TGCGCCAGCAGCGTATTCGATCTAAACAATGAGCAGTTCTTC
CASSVFDLNNEQFF
>few|TRBV30|TRBJ1-2|TRBD1|13
TGTGCCTGGCGAATGGGACAGGGTTCTGGCTACACCTTC
CAWRMGQGSGYTF
>few|TRBV5-6|TRBJ2-3|-|14
TGTGCCAGCAGCTTGGGTACGGGAACAGATACGCAGTATTTT
CASSLGTGTDTQYF
>few|TRBV2|TRBJ2-1|TRBD1|15
TGTGCCAGCAGTACGGACAGGGGGAACTACAATGAGCAGTTCTTC
CASSTDRGNYNEQFF
>-|TRBV15|TRBJ1-2|-|16
TGTGCCACCAGCAGACAGCCCGGACAGTTAATTTATGGCTACACCTTC
CATSRQPGQLIYGYTF
>-|TRBV7-9|TRBJ1-2|-|14
TGTGCCAGCAGCTATACGTCAGGGATACCTGGCTACACCTTC
CASSYTSGIPGYTF
>few|TRBV7-2|TRBJ2-3|-|14
TGTGCCAGCAGCCTGGACACAGGCGCAGATACGCAGTATTTT
CASSLDTGADTQYF
>-|TRBV9|TRBJ2-3|TRBD2|15
TGTGCCAGCAGCGCCGGACTAGCGGGAGTCGATACGCAGTATTTT
CASSAGLAGVDTQYF
>few|TRBV7-2|TRBJ2-2|-|14
TGTGCCAGCAGCCCTTGGACTGGTTCCGGGGAGCTGTTTTTT
CASSPWTGSGELFF
>-|TRBV29-1|TRBJ2-7|-|15
TGCAGCGTTGAGGGGAGCGCGTCCCAACCCTACGAGCAGTACTTC
CSVEGSASQPYEQYF
>-|TRBV5-1|TRBJ2-2|TRBD2|15
TGCGCCAGCAATAGACTAGCGGGAGCGAGCGGGGAGCTGTTTTTT
CASNRLAGASGELFF
>-|TRBV28|TRBJ2-7|TRBD1|15
TGTGCCAGCAGTTCCCAGGACAGGTCTTCCTACGAGCAGTACTTC
CASSSQDRSSYEQYF
>few|TRBV28|TRBJ2-7|TRBD2|15
TGTGCCAGCAGTAGACTAGCGGGATCTTCCTACGAGCAGTACTTC
CASSRLAGSSYEQYF
>-|TRBV28|TRBJ2-7|TRBD2|14
TGTGCCAGCAATTTAGCGGGAGTAAACTACGAGCAGTACTTC
CASNLAGVNYEQYF
>-|TRBV10-3|TRBJ2-5|TRBD2|16
TGTGCCATCAGTCTGGGGACTAGCGGGTACCAAGAGACCCAGTACTTC
CAISLGTSGYQETQYF
>-|TRBV6-5|TRBJ1-1|TRBD1|13
TGTGCCAGCAGTTCGGACAGGCACACTGAAGCTTTCTTT
CASSSDRHTEAFF
>few|TRBV7-8|TRBJ2-5|-|14
TGTGCCAGCAGCTTAGAACCAGGGGTCGAGACCCAGTACTTC
CASSLEPGVETQYF
>few|TRBV28|TRBJ1-1|-|12
TGTGCCAGCAGTTTTTGGACAGCTGAAGCTTTCTTT
CASSFWTAEAFF
>-|TRBV18|TRBJ2-3|-|13
TGTGCCAGCTCACAGAGAGACACAGATACGCAGTATTTT
CASSQRDTDTQYF
>-|TRBV5-1|TRBJ2-1|TRBD2|15
TGCGCCAGCAGCTTGGCTCGCCTAGCGGGATCTGAGCAGTTCTTC
CASSLARLAGSEQFF
>few|TRBV11-2|TRBJ2-7|-|14
TGTGCCAGCAGCTTAAATGCAGGGATCTACGAGCAGTACTTC
CASSLNAGIYEQYF
>-|TRBV9|TRBJ2-7|TRBD1|14
TGTGCCAGCAGCACCCAGACAGGGGTAAACGAGCAGTACTTC
CASSTQTGVNEQYF
>few|TRBV29-1|TRBJ2-3|-|13
TGCAGCGTTGAACCCGGGGGCACAGATACGCAGTATTTT
CSVEPGGTDTQYF
>-|TRBV2|TRBJ2-5|-|15
TGTGCCAGCAGTGAATTGAGTGAGATGCAAGAGACCCAGTACTTC
CASSELSEMQETQYF
>-|TRBV4-1|TRBJ2-7|-|17
TGCGCCAGCAGCTCCTTAATCGGACATAGGAGCTCCTACGAGCAGTACTTC
CASSSLIGHRSSYEQYF